The 21 T cell receptor beta chains presented below share a single source sample, sequenced in a study of identical twins. MiXCR, run by TCRdb on the 5' RACE reads, gives a single entry per CDR3 protein. The sample includes fewer than 500,000 distinct CDR3 sequences, roughly an eighth of them seen just once. This same sample was also taken into another study, of yellow fever vaccine responses in identical twins.

Sequencing was carried out using CD4+ T cells sorted from blood. The receptors here all came from a woman aged 18-29 years in good health.

In its sample, this clonotype was seen many times. V and J are TRBV5-1 and TRBJ2-1; no clear D gene. The CDR3 contains 14 residues. Germline CDR1 reads SGHRS; CDR2 reads YFSETQ. V lost 0 bases to trimming and J lost 1 base, with 5 bases between them. This CDR3 reads CASSLEWSYNEQFF. The CDR3 bases are TGCGCCAGCAGCTTGGAGTGGTCCTACAATGAGCAGTTCTTC.

Ten or more counts support this clonotype. This sequence joins TRBV5-5 and TRBJ1-5; D remains unclear. Per germline, CDR1 SGHKS and CDR2 YYEKEE (reference sequence). This CDR3 has 16 amino acids. The ends were cut back, 0 bases at V and 0 bases at J, with 10 bases in the middle. Written as DNA, the CDR3 is TGTGCCAGCAGCTTGGCGGGCCCAGGTAGCAATCAGCCCCAGCATTTT. Translated, it gives CASSLAGPGSNQPQHF.

This rearrangement joins TRBV7-9 to TRBJ1-2, with D tentatively TRBD1 (5 bases). V shed 3 bases and J shed 4 bases, with 21 bases lying between them. The CDR3 has 17 residues. Per the germline V gene, CDR1 is SEHNR and CDR2 is FQNEAQ (reference sequence). The CDR3 DNA reads as TGTGCCAGCAGCTTGGGGGGAGCAGGTCCTTGGAGCTATGGCTACACCTTC. Translating gives CASSLGGAGPWSYGYTF.

The sample holds many counts of this clonotype. This rearrangement joins TRBV5-1 to TRBJ2-7; 8 positions agree with TRBD2. Germline CDR1 SGHRS, CDR2 YFSETQ. This CDR3 is 15 amino acids long. V dropped 0 bases and J dropped 3; count of bases not matched to a gene: 5. The CDR3 sequence: CASSLGGLAHYEQYF. CDR3 nucleotide sequence: TGCGCCAGCAGCTTGGGAGGACTAGCCCACTACGAGCAGTACTTC.

The V and J genes are TRBV28 and TRBJ1-3; 9 positions match TRBD1. V shed 2 bases, J shed 0 bases, and the junction held 5 bases outside the gene matches. Germline-derived CDR1 and CDR2 are MDHEN and SYDVKM. The CDR3 spans 17 residues. The CDR3 loop reads CASSLLGQGGSGNTIYF. CDR3 DNA: TGTGCCAGCAGTTTACTGGGACAGGGTGGCTCTGGAAACACCATATATTTT.

This sequence joins TRBV2 and TRBJ2-3, with TRBD1 identical over 7 bases. The CDR3 spans 14 residues. After removal of 8 bases from V and 3 bases from J, the junction contained 8 bases not matched to a gene. Germline loops: CDR1 SNHLY, CDR2 FYNNEI. The CDR3 here is CASQRDSLTDTQYF. The CDR3 DNA reads as TGTGCCAGCCAAAGGGACAGTTTGACAGATACGCAGTATTTT. Filled out from reference TRBV2 and TRBJ2-3, the complete variable domain reads EPEVTQTPSHQVTQMGQEVILRCVPISNHLYFYWYRQILGQKVEFLVSFYNNEISEKSEIFDDQFSVERPDGSNFTLKIRSTKLEDSAMYFCASQRDSLTDTQYFGPGTRLTVL.

At least ten counts were recorded for this clonotype. The chain employs TRBV12-3 or TRBV12-4 and TRBJ1-6; D remains ambiguous. V was clipped by 4 bases and J by 7 bases, with 11 bases between them. The CDR3 loop spans 14 amino acids. This CDR3 is CASSSSGPNSPLHF. DNA for the CDR3: TGTGCCAGCAGTTCATCCGGGCCGAATTCACCCCTCCACTTT.

The V call is TRBV20-1, the J call TRBJ2-1, with 9 nucleotides matching TRBD2. Per the germline V gene, CDR1 is DFQATT and CDR2 is SNEGSKA (reference sequence). Trimming removed 6 bases from V and 2 bases from J; junction bases left unmatched: 11. The CDR3 consists of 16 residues. The chain's CDR3 is CSANSLAGRTYNEQFF. CDR3 nucleotides: TGCAGTGCCAACTCACTAGCGGGCAGAACCTACAATGAGCAGTTCTTC.

The rearrangement joins TRBV11-2 to TRBJ1-1; 9 nucleotides agree with TRBD1. The ends lost 1 base at V and 4 bases at J; junction bases unmatched: 13. This CDR3 comprises 18 residues. From germline, CDR1 is SGHAT and CDR2 FQNNGV. CDR3: CASSLVDRGIEGSTEAFF. CDR3 DNA: TGTGCCAGCAGCTTAGTGGACAGGGGAATTGAAGGATCCACTGAAGCTTTCTTT.

In its sample, this clonotype was seen a few times. The chain employs TRBV5-1 and TRBJ2-5; 7 bases are shared with TRBD1. V was pared by 1 base and J by 3 bases, with 15 bases of the junction left unmatched. This CDR3 is built from 18 residues. Germline V gene sequence: CDR1 SGHRS, CDR2 YFSETQ. This CDR3 reads CASSLFSTTRDSKETQYF. The CDR3 bases are TGCGCCAGCAGCTTGTTCAGCACCACCCGGGACAGCAAAGAGACCCAGTACTTC. Variable domain in full (rest from reference TRBV5-1 and TRBJ2-5): KAGVTQTPRYLIKTRGQQVTLSCSPISGHRSVSWYQQTPGQGLQFLFEYFSETQRNKGNFPGRFSGRQFSNSRSEMNVSTLELGDSALYLCASSLFSTTRDSKETQYFGPGTRLLVL.

This clonotype was recorded a few times. The V and J genes are TRBV7-3 and TRBJ2-3; D is tentatively TRBD1 or TRBD2 (5 bases each). The CDR3 contains 13 residues. V was trimmed by 5 bases and J by 6 bases, leaving 12 bases between them. Germline V gives CDR1 SGHTA, CDR2 FQGTGA. CDR3 bases: TGTGCCAGCAGCCCGGTAGAGGGGGATACGCAGTATTTT. This translates into CASSPVEGDTQYF. The full variable domain, rest sourced from reference TRBV7-3 and TRBJ2-3, is GAGVSQTPSNKVTEKGKYVELRCDPISGHTALYWYRQSLGQGPEFLIYFQGTGAADDSGLPNDRFFAVRPEGSVSTLKIQRTERGDSAVYLCASSPVEGDTQYFGPGTRLTVL.

The sample holds a few counts of this clonotype. J is TRBJ2-2 and V is TRBV18; 7 nucleotides line up with TRBD2. V lost 6 bases, J lost 0 bases, and 1 base stayed unmatched. Germline loops: CDR1 KGHSH, CDR2 LQKENI. This CDR3 is built from 14 residues. CDR3 sequence (DNA): TGTGCCAGCTCCGGACTAGCGAACACCGGGGAGCTGTTTTTT. Encoded protein: CASSGLANTGELFF.

This clonotype was seen only a few times. CDR3 in DNA: TGCAGTGCTAGAGTACCAAGCGGGGTTTACAATGAGCAGTTCTTC. Translation gives CSARVPSGVYNEQFF. The rearrangement joins TRBV20-1 to TRBJ2-1, with 7 bases lining up with TRBD2. J lost 4 bases, V lost 1 base, and 7 bases had no gene match. This CDR3 is 15 amino acids long. The germline V gene has CDR1 DFQATT and CDR2 SNEGSKA (reference sequence).

V and J are TRBV7-2 and TRBJ2-1; 9 bases agree with TRBD2. Germline assignment: CDR1 SGHTA and CDR2 FQGNSA. Unmatched junction bases numbered 8, after V lost 2 bases and J lost 6 bases. This CDR3 comprises 16 residues. CDR3 nucleotide sequence: TGTGCCAGCAGCTTAATTGGTAGCGGGAGCTCCAATGAGCAGTTCTTC. Protein sequence: CASSLIGSGSSNEQFF.

This clonotype turned up a few times. The V gene is TRBV7-9, the J gene TRBJ2-1, with D possibly being TRBD2 (5 bases). The CDR3 totals 15 residues. With 1 base removed from V and 9 bases from J, the gap between germline ends came to 16 bases. Germline lookup yields CDR1 SEHNR and CDR2 FQNEAQ (reference sequence). CDR3 sequence reads: CASSLVVPGLGEQFF. CDR3 DNA: TGTGCCAGCAGCTTAGTTGTTCCGGGATTGGGTGAGCAGTTCTTC.

The rearrangement links TRBV28 to TRBJ2-5, with D possibly being TRBD1 or TRBD2 (5 bases each). V was shortened by 6 bases and J by 5 bases, with 16 bases between the two germline ends. In germline, CDR1 is MDHEN, CDR2 SYDVKM. The CDR3 consists of 14 residues. The CDR3 region has the DNA TGTGCCAGCAGGGGGGAGCCTTCGCGGGAGACCCAGTACTTC. Translation: CASRGEPSRETQYF.

There are a few counts of this clonotype. The chain employs TRBV28 and TRBJ2-7; D call uncertain. Germline-derived CDR1 and CDR2 are MDHEN and SYDVKM. Trimming shortened V by 6 bases and J by 2 bases, and 14 bases separated the two germline ends. The CDR3 contains 14 residues. CDR3 in amino acids: CASRGPLGPYEQYF. The CDR3 DNA follows: TGTGCCAGCAGAGGACCCTTAGGTCCCTACGAGCAGTACTTC.

The rearrangement joins TRBV12-3 or TRBV12-4 to TRBJ2-1; no firm D call. The germline V and J ends were trimmed by 1 base and 10 bases, with 17 bases remaining between them. The CDR3 is made up of 15 amino acids. The CDR3 reads CASSLERRNPREQFF. In DNA, the CDR3 is TGTGCCAGCAGTTTAGAACGGCGTAACCCCCGGGAGCAGTTCTTC.

The sample holds a few counts of this clonotype. Written as DNA, the CDR3 is TGTGCCAGCACGGGACAGGCCAGCGGGAACGACGAGCAGTACTTC. Translating gives CASTGQASGNDEQYF. The chain is built from TRBV6-2 or TRBV6-3 and TRBJ2-7, with D possibly matching TRBD1 (8 bases). CDR1 is MNHEY, CDR2 SVGEGT, per germline. V lost 7 bases and J 5 bases, leaving 21 bases between the germline ends. The CDR3 sequence is 15 residues long.

The rearrangement uses TRBV11-2 and TRBJ2-2; TRBD2 matches at 7 bases. Germline CDR1 and CDR2: SGHAT and FQNNGV. The V segment lost 5 bases and the J segment 4 bases; nucleotides outside the gene matches: 4. The CDR3 is 14 residues long. CDR3 loop: CASSQGLPTGELFF. The CDR3 region has the DNA TGTGCCAGCAGCCAGGGACTACCCACCGGGGAGCTGTTTTTT.

This clonotype has ten or more counts. The chain has TRBV27 and TRBJ1-5; D possibly corresponds to TRBD1 (6 bases). The V end lost 7 bases, the J end lost 10 bases, and 20 bases lay between the germline ends. Germline assignment: CDR1 MNHEY and CDR2 SMNVEV (reference sequence). The CDR3 covers 14 residues. The CDR3 sequence is CASTLEGVRFPQHF. CDR3 nucleotide sequence: TGTGCCAGCACCTTAGAGGGGGTACGGTTCCCCCAGCATTTT.